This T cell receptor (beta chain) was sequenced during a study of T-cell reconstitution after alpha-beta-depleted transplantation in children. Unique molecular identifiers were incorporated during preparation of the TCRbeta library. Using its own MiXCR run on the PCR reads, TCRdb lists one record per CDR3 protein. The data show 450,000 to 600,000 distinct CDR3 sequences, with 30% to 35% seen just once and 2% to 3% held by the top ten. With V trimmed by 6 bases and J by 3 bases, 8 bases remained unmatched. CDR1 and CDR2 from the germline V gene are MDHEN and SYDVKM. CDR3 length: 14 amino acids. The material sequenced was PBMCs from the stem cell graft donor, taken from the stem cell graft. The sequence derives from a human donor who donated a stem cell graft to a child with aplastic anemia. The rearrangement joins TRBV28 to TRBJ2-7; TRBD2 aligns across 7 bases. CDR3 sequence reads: CASRVGGANYEQYF. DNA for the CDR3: TGTGCCAGCAGAGTGGGAGGGGCAAACTACGAGCAGTACTTC.